This TCR beta chain was found in a study of blood T cell repertoires in COVID-19. On the study more broadly: Both acute and convalescent COVID-19 samples were obtained from the United States, Italy and Spain. PBMCs, B-cell-depleted T cells, or T cells provided the cDNA or gDNA that made up the material.

Authors' data handling: Amplification with reference gene primers provided the estimates of nucleated cell counts. The method was immunoSEQ multiplex PCR; TCRdb's version includes in-frame clones alone and lacks a portion of them. The V and J calls and the clone size are those of that table, but D and trimming were determined from the DNA. This sample has under 300,000 clones; 84% occur once, and the top ten carry 4% to 4.5%. This clone was seen only a few times. This CDR3 region has 15 residues. Germline values: CDR1 SGHTA, CDR2 FQGNSA. V lost 5 bases to trimming and J lost 6 bases, with 20 bases between them.

The chain is built from TRBV7-2 and TRBJ2-7; D possibly corresponds to TRBD1 (6 bases). The source is a man between 50 and 59 years old with acute or convalescent COVID-19. Sequenced: peripheral blood. The CDR3: CASSERGARGSEQYF. CDR3 DNA sequence: TGTGCCAGCAGCGAACGAGGTGCCAGGGGCTCCGAGCAGTACTTC.